This entry lists 26 T cell receptor beta chains sequenced from one sample in a study of T-cell reconstitution after alpha-beta-depleted transplantation in children. Using unique molecular identifiers, the investigators prepared the TCRbeta library. TCRdb redid the calling of the PCR reads with MiXCR, one entry per CDR3 protein. The data show roughly 400,000 distinct CDR3 sequences, roughly 22% seen once. The input for sequencing was PBMCs from the stem cell graft donor, taken from the stem cell graft. The source of these receptors is a human donor who donated a stem cell graft to a child with acute myeloid leukemia.

The rearrangement uses TRBV4-1 and TRBJ2-7; no clear D gene. The V gene's germline CDR1 is MGHRA and CDR2 YSYEKL. This CDR3 region has 13 residues. Trimming stripped 1 base from V and 1 base from J, with 5 bases between. The CDR3 here is CASSQGLSYEQYF. The DNA for the CDR3 is TGCGCCAGCAGCCAAGGACTGTCCTACGAGCAGTACTTC.

In this sample, this clonotype turned up a few times. This chain uses TRBV6-5 with TRBJ1-1; D unclear. V lost 0 bases and J lost 1, with 6 bases in between. This CDR3 region has 14 residues. The germline CDR1 and CDR2 sequences are MNHEY and SVGAGI. The CDR3 here is CASSYSSRNTEAFF. The CDR3, as DNA: TGTGCCAGCAGTTACTCTAGCAGGAACACTGAAGCTTTCTTT.

This clonotype has a count of ten or more. This chain links TRBV6-5 with TRBJ2-2; TRBD2 aligns across 8 bases. The CDR3 is 16 amino acids. CDR1 is MNHEY and CDR2 is SVGAGI in the germline V gene. V lost 7 bases, J lost 7 bases, and 14 bases stayed unmatched. CDR3 nucleotides: TGTGCCAGCACAGTTACCCTCGGGAGGGCCGGCGGGGAGCTGTTTTTT. Translated, it gives CASTVTLGRAGGELFF.

This clonotype occurred a few times. The V and J genes are TRBV7-3 and TRBJ2-1; TRBD2 might be the D (7 bases). Trimming removed 5 bases at V and 3 bases at J, with 14 bases between. The CDR3 runs 15 residues. The germline V gene has CDR1 SGHTA and CDR2 FQGTGA. The CDR3: CASSPGGQGYNEQFF. DNA for the CDR3: TGTGCCAGCAGCCCCGGGGGGCAGGGCTACAATGAGCAGTTCTTC.

V and J are TRBV29-1 and TRBJ1-5, with 7 bases that match TRBD1. J gave up 4 bases and V 0 bases, and 0 bases lay outside the gene matches. This CDR3 has 13 amino acids. Germline assignment: CDR1 SQVTM and CDR2 ANQGSEA. This CDR3 is CSVEEDRNQPQHF. CDR3 coding DNA: TGCAGCGTTGAAGAGGACAGGAATCAGCCCCAGCATTTT. Supplemented by reference TRBV29-1 and TRBJ1-5, the full variable domain reads SAVISQKPSRDICQRGTSLTIQCQVDSQVTMMFWYRQQPGQSLTLIATANQGSEATYESGFVIDKFPISRPNLTFSTLTVSNMSPEDSSIYLCSVEEDRNQPQHFGDGTRLSIL.

This clonotype came up a few times. The V and J genes are TRBV20-1 and TRBJ2-3; 12 positions agree with TRBD2. Germline lookup yields CDR1 DFQATT and CDR2 SNEGSKA (reference sequence). Trimming at V came to 0 bases and at J to 3 bases, leaving 4 bases not matched to a gene. The CDR3 is 16 amino acids. The CDR3 DNA follows: TGCAGTGCTAGAGATTTACTAGCGGGAGGAACAGATACGCAGTATTTT. Translated: CSARDLLAGGTDTQYF.

This clonotype has a count of ten or more. The chain recombines TRBV15 with TRBJ2-3, with TRBD2 identical over 7 bases. This CDR3 spans 14 amino acids. Germline V gene data show CDR1 as LNHNV and CDR2 as YYDKDF (reference sequence). The V gene end was trimmed by 1 base and the J gene end by 4 bases; junction bases not matched to a gene: 2. The CDR3 nucleotides read TGTGCCACCAGCAGAGTTCGGGAGGCAGATACGCAGTATTTT. It is translated as CATSRVREADTQYF.

This clonotype was detected only a few times. V and J are TRBV28 and TRBJ1-5; a possible D gene is TRBD1 (6 bases). CDR1 is MDHEN and CDR2 is SYDVKM in the germline V gene. This CDR3 comprises 14 residues. V lost 6 bases and J lost 5, with 14 bases in between. This CDR3 is CASRRVNRDQPQHF. For the CDR3, the DNA is TGTGCCAGCAGGCGAGTGAACAGGGATCAGCCCCAGCATTTT.

The chain couples TRBV20-1 to TRBJ1-1; TRBD1 matches at 7 bases. CDR1 is DFQATT, CDR2 SNEGSKA, per germline (reference sequence). V gave up 5 bases and J gave up 4 bases; unmatched junction bases: 10. CDR3 length: 14 amino acids. CDR3 in DNA: TGCAGTGCTCTGGACAGGAATTCCCCCACTGAAGCTTTCTTT. Residues: CSALDRNSPTEAFF.

The V gene is TRBV29-1, the J gene TRBJ1-5, with a possible D match to TRBD1 (6 bases). CDR1 is SQVTM and CDR2 is ANQGSEA in the germline V gene. V lost 4 bases and J lost 4, with 8 bases in between. The CDR3 is 12 residues long. The CDR3 here is CSVGQDNQPQHF. DNA for the CDR3: TGCAGCGTTGGACAGGATAATCAGCCCCAGCATTTT.

This clonotype has just a few counts. This chain joins TRBV12-3 or TRBV12-4 and TRBJ2-7; D remains unclear. V was trimmed by 7 bases and J by 0 bases, leaving 7 bases between them. CDR3 length equals 12 residues. CDR3 protein: CASTKSSYEQYF. The CDR3 bases are TGTGCCAGCACCAAAAGCTCCTACGAGCAGTACTTC.

This clonotype was counted many times. The rearrangement joins TRBV25-1 to TRBJ2-5; D tentatively reads TRBD1 or TRBD2 (5 bases each). The CDR3 extends over 17 amino acids. V was pared by 6 bases and J by 3 bases, with 23 bases between. Germline CDR1 reads MGHDK; CDR2 reads SYGVNS. The CDR3 sequence: CASRPMNMGPQEETQYF. DNA of the CDR3: TGTGCCAGCAGGCCCATGAATATGGGACCTCAAGAAGAGACCCAGTACTTC.

The V call is TRBV29-1, the J call TRBJ2-3, with D unclear. This CDR3 has 14 residues. CDR1 and CDR2 (germline): SQVTM, ANQGSEA. V was pared by 7 bases and J by 0 bases, with 14 bases between. CDR3 DNA: TGCAGCGGTTTTGTCGGCGGAAGCACAGATACGCAGTATTTT. As protein: CSGFVGGSTDTQYF.

This clonotype has more than one count but fewer than ten. The V call is TRBV27, the J call TRBJ2-1, with D perhaps TRBD1 or TRBD2 (5 bases each). This CDR3 spans 12 amino acids. Germline values: CDR1 MNHEY, CDR2 SMNVEV (reference sequence). Trimming took 7 bases from V and 6 from J, leaving 10 bases between them. CDR3 DNA: TGTGCCAGCACGGGGCCATCCAATGAGCAGTTCTTC. Translating it yields CASTGPSNEQFF.

In this sample, this clonotype turned up a few times. The J gene is TRBJ2-5, the V gene TRBV12-3 or TRBV12-4, with 9 bases matching TRBD2. The CDR3 contains 17 residues. Germline trimming cut 1 base from V and 4 bases from J; bases unmatched to any gene: 10. The CDR3 protein is CASSLDRGRALRETQYF. In DNA, the CDR3 is TGTGCCAGCAGTTTAGACCGCGGGAGGGCCTTACGAGAGACCCAGTACTTC.

This clonotype was detected ten times or more. This chain links TRBV25-1 with TRBJ1-6; 9 bases fit TRBD1. V lost 7 bases and J lost 4; bases outside the gene matches: 5. The germline CDR1 and CDR2 sequences are MGHDK and SYGVNS. The CDR3 covers 15 residues. The CDR3 loop is CASKDRGGYNSPLHF. CDR3 DNA sequence: TGTGCCAGCAAGGACAGGGGAGGATATAATTCACCCCTCCACTTT.

This clonotype was detected many times. V usage is TRBV29-1 and J usage is TRBJ1-1, with 7 positions matching TRBD1. The J segment lost 5 bases and the V segment lost 8 bases, leaving 11 bases of the junction unmatched. The germline V gene has CDR1 SQVTM and CDR2 ANQGSEA. The CDR3 loop spans 13 amino acids. CDR3 in DNA: TGCAGCTCCGACAGGGCGGTTTCTACTGAAGCTTTCTTT. It encodes CSSDRAVSTEAFF.

This clonotype was seen many times. The rearrangement uses TRBV29-1 and TRBJ2-5, with a possible D match to TRBD2 (6 bases). Per germline, CDR1 SQVTM and CDR2 ANQGSEA. The CDR3 extends over 16 amino acids. V was clipped by 4 bases and J by 2 bases, with 20 bases between them. CDR3 residues: CSVARTGSKGQETQYF. The CDR3 bases are TGCAGCGTTGCCCGAACCGGGAGCAAGGGTCAAGAGACCCAGTACTTC.

In its sample, this clonotype was seen a few times. CDR3 amino acids: CASSQDPGHNEQFF. Here the CDR3 DNA reads TGTGCCAGCAGCCAAGATCCCGGCCACAATGAGCAGTTCTTC. The V call is TRBV14, the J call TRBJ2-1; D call uncertain. The germline gives CDR1 SGHDN, CDR2 FVKESK. This CDR3 contains 14 residues. The V gene lost 0 bases and the J gene lost 5 bases, with 8 bases spanning the gap. Variable domain in full (rest from reference TRBV14 and TRBJ2-1): EAGVTQFPSHSVIEKGQTVTLRCDPISGHDNLYWYRRVMGKEIKFLLHFVKESKQDESGMPNNRFLAERTGGTYSTLKVQPAELEDSGVYFCASSQDPGHNEQFFGPGTRLTVL.

This clonotype came up a few times. The chain employs TRBV12-3 or TRBV12-4 and TRBJ2-1; D is ambiguous. The CDR3 length is 13 residues. Trimming took 2 bases from V and 8 from J, leaving 10 bases between them. The CDR3 spells CASSLPPGHEQFF. The DNA for the CDR3 is TGTGCCAGCAGTTTACCCCCCGGGCATGAGCAGTTCTTC.

This clonotype showed up just a few times. The chain links TRBV19 to TRBJ2-1; possibly TRBD2 for D (6 bases). This CDR3 contains 15 residues. Trimming removed 3 bases from V and 8 bases from J, with 17 bases in between. The germline V gene has CDR1 LNHDA and CDR2 SQIVND (reference sequence). The CDR3 DNA reads TGTGCCAGTAGTATGGTCGTCGGGGAGGCCTATGAGCAGTTCTTC. It encodes CASSMVVGEAYEQFF.

This clonotype was recorded at least ten times. This chain uses TRBV20-1 with TRBJ2-1; the match to TRBD1 covers 9 bases. V trimming: 4 bases; J trimming: 7 bases; junction bases outside the gene matches: 11. Germline V gene sequence: CDR1 DFQATT, CDR2 SNEGSKA (reference sequence). This CDR3 comprises 15 residues. The DNA of the CDR3 is TGCAGTGCTACAAAACCGGGACAGGGATTGAATGAGCAGTTCTTC. This encodes CSATKPGQGLNEQFF.

The chain links TRBV28 to TRBJ2-1; 12 bases map to TRBD2. Per the germline V gene, CDR1 is MDHEN and CDR2 is SYDVKM. Trimming took 10 bases from V and 0 from J; bases not matched to a gene: 13. The CDR3 is 18 residues long. CDR3 residues: CATPTSGRRGYSYNEQFF. CDR3 sequence (DNA): TGTGCCACCCCGACTAGCGGGAGAAGAGGGTACTCCTACAATGAGCAGTTCTTC.

The genes are TRBV4-1 and TRBJ1-3, with D unresolved. The CDR3 has 15 amino acids. In germline, CDR1 is MGHRA, CDR2 YSYEKL. Deletions cut 7 bases from V and 0 bases from J, with 13 bases between. In nucleotides, the CDR3 is TGCGCCAGCACCGTCCCCGGAAACTCTGGAAACACCATATATTTT. This gives the protein CASTVPGNSGNTIYF.

There are many counts of this clonotype. The chain is built from TRBV15 and TRBJ1-6, with unresolved D. Germline lookup yields CDR1 LNHNV and CDR2 YYDKDF (reference sequence). The V and J ends lost 1 base and 0 bases respectively, with 4 bases between them. This CDR3 is 15 amino acids long. The CDR3 DNA reads TGTGCCACCAGCAGAGCCGGCTCCTATAATTCACCCCTCCACTTT. Amino acids: CATSRAGSYNSPLHF.

This clonotype was seen ten or more times. The rearrangement uses TRBV29-1 and TRBJ1-5; the match to TRBD1 covers 8 bases. This CDR3 has 14 amino acids. Trimming took 5 bases from V and 2 from J; bases not matched to a gene: 5. CDR1 and CDR2 from the germline V gene are SQVTM and ANQGSEA. DNA of the CDR3: TGCAGCGTTAGGACAGGGCCCCGCAATCAGCCCCAGCATTTT. This encodes CSVRTGPRNQPQHF.